This T cell receptor beta chain was sequenced in a study of control samples from healthy donors and cancer patients (dated by TCRdb to the early 2020s). With respect to this clone: Its antigen is unknown. Per-base qualities were not stored, and no clone one base away is much larger.

The library was produced with the immunoSEQ multiplex PCR assay. TCRdb mirrors the immuneACCESS table, restricted to in-frame sequences. Some clones are absent from its copies; in checked studies, under half trace to an unresolved V gene, and the reason for the others is unknown. The sample contains 100,000 to 150,000 clones, around 90% of them found a single time. About 2.5% of the sample is in the top ten clones. The trim is 6 bases for V and 4 bases for J, with a gap of 7 bases between the germline ends. Including cysteine and phenylalanine, the CDR3 has 12 amino acids. The sequence is cut down to CDR3 DNA, 36 bases in frame from base 1.

The chain was built from TRBV12-3 or TRBV12-4 and TRBJ1-3; the D gene cannot be resolved reliably. The sequence came from a man aged 35 to 55 in good health. Material: blood. The bases are TGTGCCAGCAGAAAGGCAGGAAACACCATATATTTT. It codes for CASRKAGNTIYF.